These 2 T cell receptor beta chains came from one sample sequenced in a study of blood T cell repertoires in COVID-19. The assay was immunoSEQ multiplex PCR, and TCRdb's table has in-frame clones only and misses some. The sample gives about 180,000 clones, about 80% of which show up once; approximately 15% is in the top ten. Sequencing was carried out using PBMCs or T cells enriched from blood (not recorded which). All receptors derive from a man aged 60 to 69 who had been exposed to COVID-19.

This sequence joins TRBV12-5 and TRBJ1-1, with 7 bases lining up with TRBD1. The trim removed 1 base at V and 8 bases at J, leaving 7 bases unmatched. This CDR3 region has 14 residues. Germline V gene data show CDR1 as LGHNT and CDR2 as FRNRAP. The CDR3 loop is CASGLEHRDREAFF. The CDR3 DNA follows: TGTGCTAGTGGTTTGGAACATCGGGACAGAGAAGCTTTCTTT.

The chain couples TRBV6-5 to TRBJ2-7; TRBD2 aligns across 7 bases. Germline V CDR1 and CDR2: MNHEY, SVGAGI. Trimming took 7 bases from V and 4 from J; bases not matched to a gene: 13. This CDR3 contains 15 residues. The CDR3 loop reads CASIPNRGSGYEQYF. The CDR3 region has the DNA TGTGCCAGCATACCTAACCGCGGGAGTGGTTACGAGCAGTACTTC.